This entry lists 26 T cell receptor beta chains sequenced from one sample in a study of T cell clones after liver transplantation. Here immunoSEQ multiplex PCR was the method, and the copy in TCRdb shows in-frame clones only, minus some. There are around 76,000 clones in the sample; 80% occur only once, and approximately 0.73% lies in the top ten. The specimen was CD4+ T cells from blood, collected 12 months after liver transplant. All receptors come from a human patient who received a liver transplant. A subset of T cells may come from the graft donor.

V is TRBV19 and J is TRBJ1-5; D gene unclear. The V end was cut by 8 bases, the J end by 2 bases, with 10 bases between. This CDR3 is 13 amino acids long. Germline V lookup: CDR1 LNHDA, CDR2 SQIVND (reference sequence). CDR3 bases: TGTGCCAGTTCGTTACAACGCAATCAGCCCCAGCATTTT. It yields the protein CASSLQRNQPQHF.

The chain combines TRBV27 with TRBJ2-5; D gene unclear. V was trimmed by 6 bases and J by 5 bases, leaving 13 bases between them. The CDR3 has 13 amino acids. From germline, CDR1 is MNHEY and CDR2 SMNVEV (reference sequence). DNA of the CDR3: TGTGCCAGCAGCCGCGACGCCGGGGAGACCCAGTACTTC. Amino acids: CASSRDAGETQYF.

In its sample, this clone was seen once. V gene TRBV28 combines with J gene TRBJ2-1; no clear D gene. CDR3 length equals 14 residues. CDR1 and CDR2 from the germline V gene are MDHEN and SYDVKM. V was shortened by 7 bases and J by 0 bases, with 10 bases between the two germline ends. CDR3 amino acids: CASTPYGSYNEQFF. Here the CDR3 DNA reads TGTGCCAGCACCCCGTATGGCTCCTACAATGAGCAGTTCTTC.

The chain combines TRBV28 with TRBJ1-1; D may be TRBD1 (6 bases). Germline values: CDR1 MDHEN, CDR2 SYDVKM. Trimming took off 2 bases at V and 4 bases at J, with 11 bases between the two ends. The CDR3 runs to 14 residues. The CDR3 DNA is TGTGCCAGCAGTTTAGCAGGGGTGAGCACTGAAGCTTTCTTT. It is translated as CASSLAGVSTEAFF.

The chain employs TRBV7-2 and TRBJ2-3; D gene ambiguous. The CDR3 spans 12 residues. The ends were cut back, 2 bases at V and 4 bases at J, with 4 bases in the middle. Germline CDR1 reads SGHTA; CDR2 reads FQGNSA. The DNA of the CDR3 is TGTGCCAGCAGCTTATACTCAGATACGCAGTATTTT. Protein sequence: CASSLYSDTQYF.

The chain uses TRBV28 and TRBJ1-4, with 10 bases lining up with TRBD1. The germline CDR1 and CDR2 sequences are MDHEN and SYDVKM. Trimming at V came to 3 bases and at J to 8 bases, leaving 6 bases not matched to a gene. The CDR3 is 15 residues long. The CDR3, as DNA: TGTGCCAGCAGTTTTGACGGGACAGGGGTGGAAAAACTGTTTTTT. The encoded protein is CASSFDGTGVEKLFF.

This sequence joins TRBV19 and TRBJ1-1; 7 bases align to TRBD1. This CDR3 is 14 amino acids long. After removal of 6 bases from V and 1 base from J, the junction contained 5 bases not matched to a gene. CDR1 and CDR2 (germline): LNHDA, SQIVND (reference sequence). In nucleotides, the CDR3 is TGTGCCAGTAGCCGACGGGACAGGAACACTGAAGCTTTCTTT. As protein: CASSRRDRNTEAFF.

The CDR3 region has the DNA TGTGCCAGCAGTTACGGGCGGACTAGCACAGATACGCAGTATTTT. This gives the protein CASSYGRTSTDTQYF. This chain joins TRBV6-6 and TRBJ2-3; D possibly corresponds to TRBD2 (5 bases). Germline loops: CDR1 MNHNY, CDR2 SVGAGI (reference sequence). There are 15 residues in the CDR3. Between the trimmed V and J ends, which lost 2 bases and 0 bases, there was a span of 9 bases.

This rearrangement joins TRBV2 to TRBJ2-6; tentatively, D is TRBD1 or TRBD2 (5 bases each). Trimming pared 10 bases from V and 0 bases from J, leaving 16 bases between. Germline-derived CDR1 and CDR2 are SNHLY and FYNNEI. The CDR3 covers 16 residues. The CDR3 bases are TGTGCCAAAACCCGGGACGGAAACTCTGGGGCCAACGTCCTGACTTTC. Translation gives CAKTRDGNSGANVLTF.

V is TRBV15 and J is TRBJ2-3; 15 nucleotides align to TRBD2. Germline-derived CDR1 and CDR2 are LNHNV and YYDKDF (reference sequence). The CDR3 runs to 18 residues. The V and J ends lost 3 bases and 6 bases, in that order; junction bases with no gene match: 10. CDR3 loop: CATSSHPGLAGGGDTQYF. As DNA, the CDR3 is TGTGCCACCAGCAGTCACCCGGGACTAGCGGGAGGAGGGGATACGCAGTATTTT.

This CDR3 reads CASSTSHQPQHF. CDR3 DNA sequence: TGTGCCAGCAGTACCAGTCATCAGCCCCAGCATTTT. This rearrangement joins TRBV27 to TRBJ1-5; D remains unclear. The CDR3 has 12 residues. Germline CDR1 and CDR2: MNHEY and SMNVEV (reference sequence). V gave up 5 bases and J gave up 5 bases, with 7 bases separating them.

The J gene is TRBJ2-1, the V gene TRBV15, with 14 nucleotides matching TRBD2. The J segment lost 6 bases and the V segment lost 0 bases, leaving 7 bases of the junction unmatched. This CDR3 is built from 18 residues. Germline lookup yields CDR1 LNHNV and CDR2 YYDKDF (reference sequence). The DNA for the CDR3 is TGTGCCACCAGCAGAGATAAGACTAGCGGGAGGGCCCTCAATGAGCAGTTCTTC. It specifies CATSRDKTSGRALNEQFF. Supplemented by reference TRBV15 and TRBJ2-1, the full variable domain reads DAMVIQNPRYQVTQFGKPVTLSCSQTLNHNVMYWYQQKSSQAPKLLFHYYDKDFNNEADTPDNFQSRRPNTSFCFLDIRSPGLGDTAMYLCATSRDKTSGRALNEQFFGPGTRLTVL.

DNA for the CDR3: TGTGCCAGCAGCTCCACGGTTGGGTGGCAGCCTACGCAGTATTTT. As protein: CASSSTVGWQPTQYF. The rearrangement joins TRBV9 to TRBJ2-3, with no clear D. CDR1 is SGDLS and CDR2 is YYNGEE in the germline V gene. Trimming left V 4 bases short and J 8 bases short, with 20 bases between. The CDR3 is made up of 15 amino acids.

J is TRBJ2-1 and V is TRBV27, with TRBD1 identical over 8 bases. The CDR3 is 15 amino acids. CDR1 is MNHEY, CDR2 SMNVEV, per germline (reference sequence). With 6 bases clipped from V and 6 bases from J, the junction kept 10 bases outside the gene matches. The chain's CDR3 is CASSKDRVSPNEQFF. CDR3 in DNA: TGTGCCAGCAGCAAGGACAGGGTAAGCCCCAATGAGCAGTTCTTC.

The chain carries TRBV28 and TRBJ2-1; D perhaps matches TRBD1 (6 bases). Trimming took off 6 bases at V and 3 bases at J, with 12 bases between the two ends. Germline CDR1 reads MDHEN; CDR2 reads SYDVKM. The CDR3 totals 14 residues. This chain's CDR3 is CASRPGHLYNEQFF. CDR3 sequence (DNA): TGTGCCAGCAGACCGGGACACCTCTACAATGAGCAGTTCTTC.

This chain links TRBV28 with TRBJ2-1; 7 bases are shared with TRBD2. Per germline, CDR1 MDHEN and CDR2 SYDVKM. After removal of 6 bases from V and 7 bases from J, the junction contained 9 bases not matched to a gene. CDR3 length: 14 amino acids. The CDR3 nucleotides read TGTGCCAGCAGCAGACTCGGGACTACTAATGAGCAGTTCTTC. It encodes CASSRLGTTNEQFF.

The chain couples TRBV18 to TRBJ1-1, with D possibly TRBD1 on 6 matching bases. The CDR3 has 15 residues. V was shortened by 5 bases and J by 0 bases, with 13 bases between the two germline ends. From germline, CDR1 is KGHSH and CDR2 LQKENI. CDR3 nucleotide sequence: TGTGCCAGCTCATTCCGGACAGCAATGAACACTGAAGCTTTCTTT. Translating gives CASSFRTAMNTEAFF.

The chain employs TRBV2 and TRBJ2-2; D ambiguous. The CDR3 is 11 amino acids. With 7 bases removed from V and 3 bases from J, the gap between germline ends came to 3 bases. Germline lookup yields CDR1 SNHLY and CDR2 FYNNEI. The CDR3 spells CASTDTGELFF. The CDR3 DNA follows: TGTGCCAGCACTGACACCGGGGAGCTGTTTTTT.

The chain couples TRBV29-1 to TRBJ2-7, with 7 bases matching TRBD1. Germline trimming cut 6 bases from V and 2 bases from J; bases unmatched to any gene: 10. Germline V gives CDR1 SQVTM, CDR2 ANQGSEA. The CDR3 extends over 14 amino acids. The CDR3 nucleotides read TGCAGCGTAGTAAACAGGGGAAACGCCTACGAGCAGTACTTC. Translating gives CSVVNRGNAYEQYF.

The chain links TRBV4-1 to TRBJ1-5, with a weak D call TRBD1 (5 bases). The V end was cut by 0 bases, the J end by 6 bases, with 6 bases between. Germline V lookup: CDR1 MGHRA, CDR2 YSYEKL. The CDR3 is made up of 13 amino acids. The CDR3 DNA reads TGCGCCAGCAGCCAAGATAGGGGTCAGCCCCAGCATTTT. Protein: CASSQDRGQPQHF.

The chain uses TRBV28 and TRBJ1-4; TRBD1 might be the D (5 bases). The CDR3 is made up of 14 amino acids. CDR1 MDHEN and CDR2 SYDVKM come from the germline V gene. The V end lost 7 bases, the J end lost 8 bases, and 17 bases lay between the germline ends. CDR3 bases: TGTGCCAGCACTACGGGCTCGGCAGGGGAAAAACTGTTTTTT. As protein: CASTTGSAGEKLFF.

The chain has TRBV2 and TRBJ2-7; TRBD1 agrees at 9 bases. Germline CDR1 is SNHLY and CDR2 is FYNNEI. The V gene end was trimmed by 7 bases and the J gene end by 2 bases; junction bases not matched to a gene: 6. The CDR3 is 14 residues long. CDR3: CASTLDRGPYEQYF. The CDR3 coding sequence is TGTGCCAGCACCCTGGACAGGGGACCCTACGAGCAGTACTTC.

This chain links TRBV28 with TRBJ1-1; a weak D match, TRBD1 (5 bases). Germline-derived CDR1 and CDR2 are MDHEN and SYDVKM. The CDR3 is 16 residues long. The germline V and J ends were trimmed by 6 bases and 0 bases, with 17 bases remaining between them. The CDR3 sequence is CASSPLGGEVNTEAFF. The CDR3 nucleotides read TGTGCCAGCAGCCCTTTAGGAGGGGAGGTGAACACTGAAGCTTTCTTT.

Note on this clone: The identical CDR3 is also encoded by other nucleotide sequences in the sample. The rearrangement links TRBV18 to TRBJ2-1; 11 bases fit TRBD2. The germline V gene has CDR1 KGHSH and CDR2 LQKENI. This CDR3 has 15 residues. The V segment lost 6 bases and the J segment 2 bases; nucleotides outside the gene matches: 3. This chain's CDR3 is CASSPTSGTYNEQFF. CDR3 DNA sequence: TGTGCCAGCTCTCCGACTAGCGGGACCTACAATGAGCAGTTCTTC. Full variable domain (rest looked up from reference TRBV18 and TRBJ2-1): NAGVMQNPRHLVRRRGQEARLRCSPMKGHSHVYWYRQLPEEGLKFMVYLQKENIIDESGMPKERFSAEFPKEGPSILRIQQVVRGDSAAYFCASSPTSGTYNEQFFGPGTRLTVL.

A single count supports this clone. The chain links TRBV15 to TRBJ1-2; a weak D match, TRBD1 (6 bases). This CDR3 has 14 amino acids. Between the trimmed V and J ends, which lost 3 bases and 5 bases, there was a span of 13 bases. Germline CDR1 LNHNV, CDR2 YYDKDF (reference sequence). The chain's CDR3 is CATSRRGGYYGYTF. The DNA of the CDR3 is TGTGCCACCAGCAGGCGCGGGGGCTATTATGGCTACACCTTC.

The chain links TRBV5-1 to TRBJ1-2; TRBD1 matches at 8 bases. Per the germline V gene, CDR1 is SGHRS and CDR2 is YFSETQ. After removal of 3 bases from V and 3 bases from J, the junction contained 7 bases not matched to a gene. The CDR3 covers 15 residues. The DNA for the CDR3 is TGCGCCAGCAGCTCCCAGGGGGCCGCGCACTATGGCTACACCTTC. It translates to CASSSQGAAHYGYTF.